These 3 T cell receptor beta chains were sequenced from one sample in a study of T cell clonotyping in hematopoietic cell transplantation. Sequencing used immunoSEQ multiplex PCR; TCRdb keeps in-frame clones, though not all of them. The table records about 15,000 clones, around 94% of them present only once. This material consisted of PBMCs, taken 30 days after allogeneic stem cell transplant. These receptors originate from a male patient between 60 and 69 years old who had an allogeneic stem cell transplant from an unrelated donor, so the T cells may come from the graft donor. Some clones in this sample may be carry-over from other donors' samples.

The chain uses TRBV6-1 and TRBJ1-5; D remains unclear. The germline V and J ends were trimmed by 1 base and 9 bases, with 13 bases remaining between them. The CDR3 length is 14 residues. Germline V CDR1 and CDR2: MNHNS, SASEGT. CDR3 DNA sequence: TGTGCCAGCAGTGAAGAGAGAAGGAGCTGGCCCCAGCATTTT. It yields the protein CASSEERRSWPQHF.

V usage is TRBV28 and J usage is TRBJ2-1; 7 positions agree with TRBD1. Germline CDR1 MDHEN, CDR2 SYDVKM. The CDR3 has 15 residues. With V trimmed by 8 bases and J by 7 bases, 14 bases remained unmatched. The CDR3 region has the DNA TGTGCCAGCCTCGGACAGGACCGTCTTTGGAATGAGCAGTTCTTC. Amino acid sequence: CASLGQDRLWNEQFF.

The CDR3 DNA is TGTGCCAGTAGTATAGTCGGAGGGAGTCAGCCCCAGCATTTT. Amino acids: CASSIVGGSQPQHF. The chain couples TRBV19 to TRBJ1-5; no firm D call. Trimming stripped 1 base from V and 6 bases from J, with 10 bases between. The CDR3 length is 14 residues. Germline CDR1 is LNHDA and CDR2 is SQIVND (reference sequence).